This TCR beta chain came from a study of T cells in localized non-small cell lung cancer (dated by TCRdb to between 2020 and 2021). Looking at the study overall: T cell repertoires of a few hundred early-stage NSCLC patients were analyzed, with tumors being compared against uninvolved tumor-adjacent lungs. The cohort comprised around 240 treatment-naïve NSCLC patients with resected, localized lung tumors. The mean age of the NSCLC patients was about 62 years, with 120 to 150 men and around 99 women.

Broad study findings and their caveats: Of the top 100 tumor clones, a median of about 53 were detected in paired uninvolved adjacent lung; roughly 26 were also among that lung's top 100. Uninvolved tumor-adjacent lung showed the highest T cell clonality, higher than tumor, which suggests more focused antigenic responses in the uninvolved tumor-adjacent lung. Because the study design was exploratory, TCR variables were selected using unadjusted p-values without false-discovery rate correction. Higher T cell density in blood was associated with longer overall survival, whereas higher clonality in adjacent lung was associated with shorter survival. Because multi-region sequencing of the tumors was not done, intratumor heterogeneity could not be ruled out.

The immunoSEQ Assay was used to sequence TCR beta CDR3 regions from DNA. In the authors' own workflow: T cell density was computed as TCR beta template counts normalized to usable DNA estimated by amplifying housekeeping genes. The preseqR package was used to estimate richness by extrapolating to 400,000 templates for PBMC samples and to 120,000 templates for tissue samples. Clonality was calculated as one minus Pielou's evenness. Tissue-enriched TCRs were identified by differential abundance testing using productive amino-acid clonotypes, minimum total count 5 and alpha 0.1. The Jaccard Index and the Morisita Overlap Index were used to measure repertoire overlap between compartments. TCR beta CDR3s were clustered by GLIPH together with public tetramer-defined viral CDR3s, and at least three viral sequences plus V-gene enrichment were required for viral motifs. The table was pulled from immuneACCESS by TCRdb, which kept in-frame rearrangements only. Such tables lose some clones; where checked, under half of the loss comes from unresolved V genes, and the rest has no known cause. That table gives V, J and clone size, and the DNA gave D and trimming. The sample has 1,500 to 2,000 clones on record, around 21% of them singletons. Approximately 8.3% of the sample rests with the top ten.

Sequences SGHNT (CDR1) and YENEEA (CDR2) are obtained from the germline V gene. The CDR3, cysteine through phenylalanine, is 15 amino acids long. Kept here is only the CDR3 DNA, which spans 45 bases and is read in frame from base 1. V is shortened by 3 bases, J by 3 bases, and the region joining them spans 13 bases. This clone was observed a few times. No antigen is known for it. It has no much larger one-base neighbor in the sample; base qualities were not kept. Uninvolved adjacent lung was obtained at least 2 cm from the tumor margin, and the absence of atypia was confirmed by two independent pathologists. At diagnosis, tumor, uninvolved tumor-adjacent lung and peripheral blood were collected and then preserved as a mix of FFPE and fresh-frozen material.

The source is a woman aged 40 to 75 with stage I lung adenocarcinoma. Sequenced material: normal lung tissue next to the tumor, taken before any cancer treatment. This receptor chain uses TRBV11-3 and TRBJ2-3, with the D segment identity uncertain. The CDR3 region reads CASSFLVFGTDTQYF. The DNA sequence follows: TGTGCCAGCAGCTTTCTGGTCTTTGGAACAGATACGCAGTATTTT.